Listed below are T cell receptor beta chains from one sample, sequenced in a study of cytomegalovirus exposure and HLA in healthy donors. Measured with immunoSEQ multiplex PCR; TCRdb has only the in-frame clones, and not every one. There are about 170,000 clones in the sample; 75% to 90% occur only once, and almost 7% lies in the top ten. Sample: PBMCs. The receptors stem from a man younger than 40 in good health and CMV-seropositive. The CDR3 runs from the conserved cysteine through the conserved F or W. The D gene is left open where the match is weak. Clone sizes are given selectively: once, few, many, or a class where the clone is expanded.

CDR3 protein: CASSFLSSQETQYF
CDR3 DNA: TGTGCCAGCAGCTTTCTTTCCAGTCAAGAGACCCAGTACTTC
J gene: TRBJ2-5
V gene: TRBV7-9
D gene: -
clone size: few

CDR3 protein: CASSLSQDSGNTIYF
CDR3 DNA: TGTGCCAGCAGTCTTTCCCAGGATTCTGGAAACACCATATATTTT
J gene: TRBJ1-3
V gene: TRBV6-1
D gene: -
clone size: -

CDR3 protein: CASSETPIAGAETQYF
CDR3 DNA: TGCGCCAGCAGTGAGACCCCTATAGCGGGGGCAGAGACCCAGTACTTC
J gene: TRBJ2-5
V gene: TRBV10-1
D gene: TRBD2
clone size: once

CDR3 protein: CSVGLAGLDTQYF
CDR3 DNA: TGCAGCGTTGGACTAGCGGGATTAGATACGCAGTATTTT
J gene: TRBJ2-3
V gene: TRBV29-1
D gene: TRBD2
clone size: -

CDR3 protein: CASSLHRQSPYTF
CDR3 DNA: TGCGCCAGCAGCCTCCACCGACAGAGTCCCTACACCTTC
J gene: TRBJ1-2
V gene: TRBV5-1
D gene: -
clone size: -

CDR3 protein: CSARDSRPSGANVLTF
CDR3 DNA: TGCAGCGCAAGGGACAGCAGACCCTCTGGGGCCAACGTCCTGACTTTC
J gene: TRBJ2-6
V gene: TRBV29-1
D gene: TRBD1
clone size: -

CDR3 protein: CASRNRGGRNYEQCF
CDR3 DNA: TGTGCCAGCAGGAACCGCGGGGGGCGTAACTACGAGCAGTGCTTC
J gene: TRBJ2-7
V gene: TRBV5-4
D gene: TRBD2
clone size: -

CDR3 protein: CSVERGLGDEQFF
CDR3 DNA: TGCAGCGTTGAAAGGGGGCTCGGGGATGAGCAGTTCTTC
J gene: TRBJ2-1
V gene: TRBV29-1
D gene: TRBD1
clone size: -

CDR3 protein: CASSLGASGGDEQFF
CDR3 DNA: TGTGCCAGCAGCTTAGGAGCTAGCGGGGGGGATGAGCAGTTCTTC
J gene: TRBJ2-1
V gene: TRBV7-6
D gene: TRBD2
clone size: -

CDR3 protein: CASSYLQGMKSPLHF
CDR3 DNA: TGTGCCAGCAGCTATCTACAGGGGATGAAATCACCCCTCCACTTT
J gene: TRBJ1-6
V gene: TRBV11-3
D gene: TRBD1
clone size: -

CDR3 protein: CASSLFTSGSSYNEQFF
CDR3 DNA: TGTGCCAGCAGTTTATTCACTAGCGGGAGCTCCTACAATGAGCAGTTCTTC
J gene: TRBJ2-1
V gene: TRBV27
D gene: TRBD2
clone size: -

CDR3 protein: CASTPQGAYGYTF
CDR3 DNA: TGTGCCAGCACCCCACAGGGAGCCTATGGCTACACCTTC
J gene: TRBJ1-2
V gene: TRBV28
D gene: -
clone size: -

CDR3 protein: CASKGLAGGENIQYF
CDR3 DNA: TGTGCCAGCAAGGGACTAGCGGGGGGGGAAAACATTCAGTACTTC
J gene: TRBJ2-4
V gene: TRBV2
D gene: TRBD2
clone size: -

CDR3 protein: CASSPPGQGKTQYF
CDR3 DNA: TGCGCCAGCAGCCCCCCTGGACAGGGAAAGACCCAGTACTTC
J gene: TRBJ2-5
V gene: TRBV4-1
D gene: TRBD1
clone size: -

CDR3 protein: CASGAGFETYEQYF
CDR3 DNA: TGTGCCAGCGGGGCGGGGTTCGAGACCTACGAGCAGTACTTC
J gene: TRBJ2-7
V gene: TRBV28
D gene: -
clone size: -

CDR3 protein: CASSQATDQPQHF
CDR3 DNA: TGCGCCAGCAGCCAAGCCACAGATCAGCCCCAGCATTTT
J gene: TRBJ1-5
V gene: TRBV4-1
D gene: -
clone size: few

CDR3 protein: CASSLGGGSYEQYF
CDR3 DNA: TGTGCCAGCAGCTTAGGGGGGGGGTCCTACGAGCAGTACTTC
J gene: TRBJ2-7
V gene: TRBV9
D gene: -
clone size: -

CDR3 protein: CASSQDRGQANTGELFF
CDR3 DNA: TGTGCCAGCAGCCAAGATAGGGGACAGGCTAACACCGGGGAGCTGTTTTTT
J gene: TRBJ2-2
V gene: TRBV14
D gene: TRBD1
clone size: -

CDR3 protein: CASSGRSYEQYF
CDR3 DNA: TGTGCCAGCAGCGGCAGATCCTACGAGCAGTACTTC
J gene: TRBJ2-7
V gene: TRBV7-9
D gene: -
clone size: -

CDR3 protein: CASSTASGGAYQYF
CDR3 DNA: TGTGCCAGCAGCACAGCTAGCGGGGGGGCCTATCAGTATTTT
J gene: TRBJ2-3
V gene: TRBV7-2
D gene: TRBD2
clone size: -

CDR3 protein: CSAGLAGLTDTQYF
CDR3 DNA: TGCAGCGCCGGACTAGCGGGACTCACAGATACGCAGTATTTT
J gene: TRBJ2-3
V gene: TRBV29-1
D gene: TRBD2
clone size: -

CDR3 protein: CASKRTSGGLNTGELFF
CDR3 DNA: TGTGCCAGCAAACGGACTAGCGGAGGACTGAACACCGGGGAGCTGTTTTTT
J gene: TRBJ2-2
V gene: TRBV19
D gene: TRBD2
clone size: -

CDR3 protein: CASSVVVGGLNTGELFF
CDR3 DNA: TGTGCCAGCAGCGTAGTAGTGGGTGGACTCAACACCGGGGAGCTGTTTTTT
J gene: TRBJ2-2
V gene: TRBV9
D gene: -
clone size: -

CDR3 protein: CAWRDGDRAGANVLTF
CDR3 DNA: TGTGCCTGGAGGGACGGGGACAGGGCTGGGGCCAACGTCCTGACTTTC
J gene: TRBJ2-6
V gene: TRBV30
D gene: TRBD1
clone size: -

CDR3 protein: CASSPLAGVYNEQFF
CDR3 DNA: TGTGCCAGCAGTCCACTAGCGGGGGTTTACAATGAGCAGTTCTTC
J gene: TRBJ2-1
V gene: TRBV28
D gene: TRBD2
clone size: -

CDR3 protein: CASLGLAGHRELFF
CDR3 DNA: TGTGCCAGCTTAGGACTAGCTGGGCACCGGGAGCTGTTTTTT
J gene: TRBJ2-2
V gene: TRBV28
D gene: TRBD2
clone size: -

CDR3 protein: CASSPTGSDGETQYF
CDR3 DNA: TGTGCCAGCAGCCCCACAGGGAGCGATGGAGAGACCCAGTACTTC
J gene: TRBJ2-5
V gene: TRBV7-9
D gene: -
clone size: -

CDR3 protein: CASSYGTGPNYGYTF
CDR3 DNA: TGTGCCAGCAGTTACGGGACAGGGCCCAACTATGGCTACACCTTC
J gene: TRBJ1-2
V gene: TRBV6-5
D gene: TRBD1
clone size: once

CDR3 protein: CASSPQQEYSNQPQHF
CDR3 DNA: TGTGCCAGTAGTCCCCAACAGGAGTATAGCAATCAGCCCCAGCATTTT
J gene: TRBJ1-5
V gene: TRBV19
D gene: -
clone size: once

CDR3 protein: CASTGPDSRHRALLFF
CDR3 DNA: TGTGCCTCGACTGGCCCGGACAGCAGACACCGGGCCCTTCTGTTTTTT
J gene: TRBJ2-2
V gene: TRBV5-6
D gene: -
clone size: -

CDR3 protein: CASSRPAGGASTDTQYF
CDR3 DNA: TGTGCCAGCAGTCGGCCAGCGGGAGGCGCTAGCACAGATACGCAGTATTTT
J gene: TRBJ2-3
V gene: TRBV28
D gene: TRBD2
clone size: -

CDR3 protein: CASSTEAGLPYNEQFF
CDR3 DNA: TGTGCCAGCAGCACAGAAGCGGGACTCCCCTACAATGAGCAGTTCTTC
J gene: TRBJ2-1
V gene: TRBV7-9
D gene: TRBD2
clone size: -

CDR3 protein: CASSTRTGTYEQYF
CDR3 DNA: TGTGCCAGCAGTACTCGGACGGGAACCTACGAGCAGTACTTC
J gene: TRBJ2-7
V gene: TRBV2
D gene: -
clone size: -

CDR3 protein: CASSPSGEVGAFF
CDR3 DNA: TGTGCCAGCAGTCCCTCTGGGGAGGTTGGAGCTTTCTTT
J gene: TRBJ1-1
V gene: TRBV28
D gene: -
clone size: -

CDR3 protein: CASSLDRGRAADTQYF
CDR3 DNA: TGTGCCAGCAGCTTGGATCGGGGGAGGGCCGCAGATACGCAGTATTTT
J gene: TRBJ2-3
V gene: TRBV5-4
D gene: TRBD2
clone size: -

CDR3 protein: CASSVDGSSHEQYF
CDR3 DNA: TGTGCCAGCAGCGTAGACGGGAGCTCCCACGAGCAGTACTTC
J gene: TRBJ2-7
V gene: TRBV9
D gene: -
clone size: -

CDR3 protein: CASSSSGGFQETQYF
CDR3 DNA: TGCGCCAGCAGTTCTAGCGGGGGTTTCCAAGAGACCCAGTACTTC
J gene: TRBJ2-5
V gene: TRBV4-1
D gene: TRBD2
clone size: -

CDR3 protein: CASSGGGGGLSDTQYF
CDR3 DNA: TGCGCCAGCTCCGGTGGGGGCGGGGGTCTGTCAGATACGCAGTATTTT
J gene: TRBJ2-3
V gene: TRBV4-1
D gene: -
clone size: -

CDR3 protein: CASSLAPDRGNNPPLHF
CDR3 DNA: TGTGCCAGCAGCTTAGCCCCTGACAGGGGCAACAATCCACCCCTCCACTTT
J gene: TRBJ1-6
V gene: TRBV7-6
D gene: TRBD1
clone size: -

CDR3 protein: CASSRTATAYEQYF
CDR3 DNA: TGCGCCAGCAGCCGAACCGCGACAGCCTACGAGCAGTACTTC
J gene: TRBJ2-7
V gene: TRBV4-3
D gene: -
clone size: -

CDR3 protein: CASSPGTVQETQYF
CDR3 DNA: TGTGCCAGCAGCCCCGGGACAGTCCAAGAGACCCAGTACTTC
J gene: TRBJ2-5
V gene: TRBV11-2
D gene: TRBD1
clone size: -

CDR3 protein: CAISEALDSEQFF
CDR3 DNA: TGTGCCATCAGTGAGGCCCTCGACTCGGAGCAGTTCTTC
J gene: TRBJ2-1
V gene: TRBV10-3
D gene: -
clone size: -

CDR3 protein: CASSIGLGLGYTF
CDR3 DNA: TGTGCCAGTAGTATAGGACTGGGTCTGGGCTACACCTTC
J gene: TRBJ1-2
V gene: TRBV19
D gene: -
clone size: -

CDR3 protein: CASSPRSGVGEQYF
CDR3 DNA: TGTGCCAGCAGTCCCCGCTCAGGGGTAGGCGAGCAGTACTTC
J gene: TRBJ2-7
V gene: TRBV28
D gene: -
clone size: -

CDR3 protein: CASSSPLGTQGEQFF
CDR3 DNA: TGTGCCAGCAGCTCCCCGCTAGGCACGCAGGGCGAGCAGTTCTTC
J gene: TRBJ2-1
V gene: TRBV7-2
D gene: -
clone size: -

CDR3 protein: CASSSPGGWETQYF
CDR3 DNA: TGTGCCAGCAGCTCGCCTGGGGGGTGGGAGACCCAGTACTTC
J gene: TRBJ2-5
V gene: TRBV11-3
D gene: -
clone size: -

CDR3 protein: CASSPESDRGTEAFF
CDR3 DNA: TGTGCCAGCAGCCCCGAATCTGACAGGGGCACTGAAGCTTTCTTT
J gene: TRBJ1-1
V gene: TRBV7-9
D gene: TRBD1
clone size: -

CDR3 protein: CASSRYGQVLYEQYF
CDR3 DNA: TGTGCCAGCAGCCGATATGGACAGGTGCTCTACGAGCAGTACTTC
J gene: TRBJ2-7
V gene: TRBV7-8
D gene: TRBD1
clone size: -

CDR3 protein: CASRRARETQYF
CDR3 DNA: TGTGCCAGCAGGAGAGCCAGGGAGACCCAGTACTTC
J gene: TRBJ2-5
V gene: TRBV2
D gene: -
clone size: -

CDR3 protein: CASSSDRGLPGGYTF
CDR3 DNA: TGTGCCAGCAGTTCAGACAGGGGGCTACCGGGAGGCTACACCTTC
J gene: TRBJ1-2
V gene: TRBV6-6
D gene: TRBD1
clone size: -